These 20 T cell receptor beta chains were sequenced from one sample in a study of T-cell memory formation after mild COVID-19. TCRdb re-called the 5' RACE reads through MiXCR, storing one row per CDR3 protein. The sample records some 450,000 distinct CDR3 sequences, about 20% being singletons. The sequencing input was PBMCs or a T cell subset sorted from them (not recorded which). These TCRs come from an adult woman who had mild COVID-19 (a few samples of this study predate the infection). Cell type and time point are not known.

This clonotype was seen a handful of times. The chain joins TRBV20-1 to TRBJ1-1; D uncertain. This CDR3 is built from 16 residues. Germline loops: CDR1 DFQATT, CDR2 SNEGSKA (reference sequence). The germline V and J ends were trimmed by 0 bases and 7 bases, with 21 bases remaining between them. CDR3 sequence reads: CSARDLGFGSTNEAFF. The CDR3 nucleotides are TGCAGTGCTAGAGATCTGGGGTTTGGCAGCACTAATGAAGCTTTCTTT.

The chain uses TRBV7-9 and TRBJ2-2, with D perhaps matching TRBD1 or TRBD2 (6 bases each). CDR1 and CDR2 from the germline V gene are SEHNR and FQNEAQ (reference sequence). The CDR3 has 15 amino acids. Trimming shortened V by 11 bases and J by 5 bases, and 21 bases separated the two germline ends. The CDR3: CAGPGHPAGTGELFF. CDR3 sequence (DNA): TGTGCCGGCCCGGGACACCCCGCGGGGACCGGGGAGCTGTTTTTT. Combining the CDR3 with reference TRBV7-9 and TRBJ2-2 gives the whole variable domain DTGVSQNPRHKITKRGQNVTFRCDPISEHNRLYWYRQTLGQGPEFLTYFQNEAQLEKSRLLSDRFSAERPKGSFSTLEIQRTEQGDSAMYLCAGPGHPAGTGELFFGEGSRLTVL.

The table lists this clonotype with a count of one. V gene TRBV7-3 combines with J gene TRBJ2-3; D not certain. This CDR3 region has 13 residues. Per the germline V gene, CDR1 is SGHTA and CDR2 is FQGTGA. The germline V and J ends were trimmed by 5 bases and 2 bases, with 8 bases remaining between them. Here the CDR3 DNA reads TGTGCCAGCAGCCCGCAAGACACAGATACGCAGTATTTT. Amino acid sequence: CASSPQDTDTQYF. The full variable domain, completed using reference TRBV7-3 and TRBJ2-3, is GAGVSQTPSNKVTEKGKYVELRCDPISGHTALYWYRQSLGQGPEFLIYFQGTGAADDSGLPNDRFFAVRPEGSVSTLKIQRTERGDSAVYLCASSPQDTDTQYFGPGTRLTVL.

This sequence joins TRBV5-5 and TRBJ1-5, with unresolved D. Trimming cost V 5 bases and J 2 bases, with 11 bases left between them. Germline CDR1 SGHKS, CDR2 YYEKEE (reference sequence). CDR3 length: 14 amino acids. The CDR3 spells CASSGDLGNQPQHF. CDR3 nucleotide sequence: TGTGCCAGCAGTGGGGATCTGGGCAATCAGCCCCAGCATTTT.

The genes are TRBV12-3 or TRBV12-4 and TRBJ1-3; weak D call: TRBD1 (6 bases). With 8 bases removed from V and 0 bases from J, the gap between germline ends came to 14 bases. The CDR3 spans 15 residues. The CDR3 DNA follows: TGTGCCAGCCGGGATGGACAGAACTCTGGAAACACCATATATTTT. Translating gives CASRDGQNSGNTIYF.

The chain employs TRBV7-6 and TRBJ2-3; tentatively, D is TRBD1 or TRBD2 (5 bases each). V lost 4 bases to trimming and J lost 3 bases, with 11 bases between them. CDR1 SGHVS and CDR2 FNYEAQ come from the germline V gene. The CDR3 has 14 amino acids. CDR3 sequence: CASSWGFGTDTQYF. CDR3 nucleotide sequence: TGTGCCAGCAGCTGGGGGTTTGGAACAGATACGCAGTATTTT.

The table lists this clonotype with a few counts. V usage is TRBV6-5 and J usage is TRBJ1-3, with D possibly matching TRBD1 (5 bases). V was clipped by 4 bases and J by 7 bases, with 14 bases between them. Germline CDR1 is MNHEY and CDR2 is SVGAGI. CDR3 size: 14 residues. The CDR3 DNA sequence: TGTGCCAGCAGTTTCCGCAGGGAGGGGAACACCATATATTTT. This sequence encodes CASSFRREGNTIYF.

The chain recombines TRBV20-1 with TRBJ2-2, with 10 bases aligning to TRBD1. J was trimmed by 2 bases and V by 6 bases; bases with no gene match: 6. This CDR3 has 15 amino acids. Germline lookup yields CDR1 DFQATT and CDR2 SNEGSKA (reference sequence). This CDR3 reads CSALRDRGNTGELFF. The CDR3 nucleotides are TGCAGTGCACTTCGGGACAGGGGAAACACCGGGGAGCTGTTTTTT.

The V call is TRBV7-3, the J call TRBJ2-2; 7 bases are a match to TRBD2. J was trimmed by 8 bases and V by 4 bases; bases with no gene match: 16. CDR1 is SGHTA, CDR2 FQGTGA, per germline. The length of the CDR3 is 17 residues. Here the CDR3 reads CASSSQGGAFLPGELFF. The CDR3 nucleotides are TGTGCCAGCAGCTCCCAGGGAGGGGCCTTCCTGCCGGGGGAGCTGTTTTTT. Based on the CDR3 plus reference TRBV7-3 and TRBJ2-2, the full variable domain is GAGVSQTPSNKVTEKGKYVELRCDPISGHTALYWYRQSLGQGPEFLIYFQGTGAADDSGLPNDRFFAVRPEGSVSTLKIQRTERGDSAVYLCASSSQGGAFLPGELFFGEGSRLTVL.

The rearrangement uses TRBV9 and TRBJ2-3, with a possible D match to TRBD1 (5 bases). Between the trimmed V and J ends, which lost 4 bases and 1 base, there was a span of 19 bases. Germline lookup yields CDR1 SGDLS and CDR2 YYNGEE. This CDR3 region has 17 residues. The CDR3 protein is CASSSKKQQEGTDTQYF. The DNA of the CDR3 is TGTGCCAGCAGCTCAAAAAAACAACAGGAAGGCACAGATACGCAGTATTTT. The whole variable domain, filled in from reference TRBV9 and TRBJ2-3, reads DSGVTQTPKHLITATGQRVTLRCSPRSGDLSVYWYQQSLDQGLQFLIQYYNGEERAKGNILERFSAQQFPDLHSELNLSSLELGDSALYFCASSSKKQQEGTDTQYFGPGTRLTVL.

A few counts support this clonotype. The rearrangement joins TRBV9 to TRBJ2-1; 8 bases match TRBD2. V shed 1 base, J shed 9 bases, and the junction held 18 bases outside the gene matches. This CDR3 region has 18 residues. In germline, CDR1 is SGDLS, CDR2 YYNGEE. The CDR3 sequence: CASSVSRGGTNFPSEQFF. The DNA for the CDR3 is TGTGCCAGCAGCGTATCTCGGGGGGGGACCAATTTCCCCAGTGAGCAGTTCTTC.

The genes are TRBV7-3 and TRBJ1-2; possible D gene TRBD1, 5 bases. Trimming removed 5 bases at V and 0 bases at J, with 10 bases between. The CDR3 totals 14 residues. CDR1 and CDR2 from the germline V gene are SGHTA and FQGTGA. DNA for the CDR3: TGTGCCAGCAGCCAAATGGGGGCTAACTATGGCTACACCTTC. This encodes CASSQMGANYGYTF.

The CDR3 DNA sequence: TGTGCCAGCAGCGACGAAGTGGGCGGGGGGTCAAATGAGCAGTTCTTC. Protein product: CASSDEVGGGSNEQFF. The chain joins TRBV11-3 to TRBJ2-1; 8 bases align to TRBD2. The germline V gene encodes CDR1 SGHNT and CDR2 YENEEA. The CDR3 is made up of 16 amino acids. The J segment lost 7 bases and the V segment lost 5 bases, leaving 13 bases of the junction unmatched.

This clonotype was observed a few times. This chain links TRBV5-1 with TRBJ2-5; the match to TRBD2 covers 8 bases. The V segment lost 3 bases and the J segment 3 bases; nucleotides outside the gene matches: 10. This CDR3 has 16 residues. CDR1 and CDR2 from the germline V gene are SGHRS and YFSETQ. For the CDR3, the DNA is TGCGCCAGCAGCTGGGGAGTACTAGCGGATGAAGAGACCCAGTACTTC. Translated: CASSWGVLADEETQYF.

CDR3 region: CASSTGGETEAFF. CDR3 DNA sequence: TGTGCCAGCTCGACAGGGGGCGAAACTGAAGCTTTCTTT. The V and J genes are TRBV27 and TRBJ1-1, with 10 bases lining up with TRBD1. The CDR3 length is 13 residues. Losses at the gene ends were 8 bases for V and 5 bases for J; bases not matched to a gene: 5. Looked up from germline, CDR1 is MNHEY and CDR2 is SMNVEV (reference sequence).

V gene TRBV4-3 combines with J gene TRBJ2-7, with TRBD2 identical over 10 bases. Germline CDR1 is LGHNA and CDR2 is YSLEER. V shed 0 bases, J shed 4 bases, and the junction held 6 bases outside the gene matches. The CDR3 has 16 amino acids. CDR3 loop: CASSQDSGAGGYEQYF. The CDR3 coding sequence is TGCGCCAGCAGCCAAGATAGCGGAGCGGGAGGGTACGAGCAGTACTTC.

For the CDR3, the DNA is TGCGCCAGCAGCTTAGCCCCCCAGGGATCCGGGGAGCTGTTTTTT. Protein: CASSLAPQGSGELFF. The chain recombines TRBV5-1 with TRBJ2-2; D possibly corresponds to TRBD1 (5 bases). Germline V gives CDR1 SGHRS, CDR2 YFSETQ. The V and J ends lost 2 bases and 6 bases respectively, with 14 bases between them. The CDR3 consists of 15 residues.

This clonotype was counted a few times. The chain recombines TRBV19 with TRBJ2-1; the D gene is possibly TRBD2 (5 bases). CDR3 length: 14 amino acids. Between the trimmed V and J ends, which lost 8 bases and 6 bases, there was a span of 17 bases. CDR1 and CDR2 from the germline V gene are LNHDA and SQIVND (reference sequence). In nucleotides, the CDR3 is TGTGCCAGTTCTGGACTGGACGGGTCCAATGAGCAGTTCTTC. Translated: CASSGLDGSNEQFF.

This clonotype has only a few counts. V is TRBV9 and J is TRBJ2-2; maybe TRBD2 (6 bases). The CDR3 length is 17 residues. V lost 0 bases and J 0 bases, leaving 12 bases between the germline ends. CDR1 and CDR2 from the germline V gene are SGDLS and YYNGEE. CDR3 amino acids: CASSVETAGPNTGELFF. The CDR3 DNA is TGTGCCAGCAGCGTAGAGACGGCGGGACCGAACACCGGGGAGCTGTTTTTT.

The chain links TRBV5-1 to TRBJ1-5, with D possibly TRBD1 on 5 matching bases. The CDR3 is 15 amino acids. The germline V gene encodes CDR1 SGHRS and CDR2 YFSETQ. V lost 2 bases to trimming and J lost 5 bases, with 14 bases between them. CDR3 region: CASSFTRDSHQPQHF. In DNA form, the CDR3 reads TGCGCCAGCAGCTTTACCAGGGATTCCCATCAGCCCCAGCATTTT. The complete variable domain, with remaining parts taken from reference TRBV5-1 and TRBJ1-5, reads KAGVTQTPRYLIKTRGQQVTLSCSPISGHRSVSWYQQTPGQGLQFLFEYFSETQRNKGNFPGRFSGRQFSNSRSEMNVSTLELGDSALYLCASSFTRDSHQPQHFGDGTRLSIL.